A single sample is the source of the 22 T cell receptor beta chains below, sequenced in a study of blood T cell repertoires in COVID-19. The table came from immunoSEQ multiplex PCR; TCRdb's copy has only in-frame clones and leaves some out. The profile shows under 300,000 clones, 86% of them singletons. Sequencing was performed on peripheral blood. All receptors derive from an elderly man with acute or convalescent COVID-19.

In this sample, this clone turned up a few times. The chain is built from TRBV6-2 or TRBV6-3 and TRBJ1-2; D not certain. The CDR3 has 12 amino acids. V dropped 2 bases and J dropped 6 bases, with 7 bases sitting between them. Germline values: CDR1 MNHEY, CDR2 SVGEGT. The DNA for the CDR3 is TGTGCCAGCAGTTACACTCGTGATGGCTACACCTTC. It is translated as CASSYTRDGYTF.

The chain uses TRBV5-1 and TRBJ2-2; 13 bases map to TRBD2. With 7 bases clipped from V and 8 bases from J, the junction kept 8 bases outside the gene matches. This CDR3 has 15 residues. Per the germline V gene, CDR1 is SGHRS and CDR2 is YFSETQ. The CDR3 is CASRGLAGSSGELFF. As DNA, the CDR3 is TGCGCCAGCCGGGGACTAGCGGGAAGTTCGGGGGAGCTGTTTTTT.

The chain has TRBV4-3 and TRBJ1-6; 7 nucleotides line up with TRBD1. The CDR3 totals 16 residues. V dropped 4 bases and J dropped 10; count of bases not matched to a gene: 13. Looked up from germline, CDR1 is LGHNA and CDR2 is YSLEER. The CDR3 DNA reads as TGCGCCAGCAGCCTCGCGACAGGGCTGGGGAGCTCACCCCTCCACTTT. Its protein is CASSLATGLGSSPLHF.

The chain uses TRBV5-1 and TRBJ1-6; D might be TRBD1 (5 bases). CDR3 length: 17 amino acids. The V gene lost 2 bases and the J gene lost 8 bases, with 20 bases spanning the gap. Per the germline V gene, CDR1 is SGHRS and CDR2 is YFSETQ. CDR3 protein: CASSFSRAGPWDSPLHF. In DNA form, the CDR3 reads TGCGCCAGCAGCTTTTCTCGGGCAGGGCCATGGGATTCACCCCTCCACTTT.

This chain links TRBV27 with TRBJ2-2; possible D gene TRBD2, 6 bases. Between the trimmed V and J ends, which lost 3 bases and 8 bases, there was a span of 10 bases. There are 13 residues in the CDR3. CDR1 is MNHEY, CDR2 SMNVEV, per germline (reference sequence). CDR3: CASSFGGRGELFF. CDR3 nucleotide sequence: TGTGCCAGCAGTTTTGGGGGGAGAGGGGAGCTGTTTTTT.

The J gene is TRBJ1-5, the V gene TRBV9; D perhaps matches TRBD1 (5 bases). CDR3 length: 12 amino acids. V gave up 7 bases and J gave up 4 bases, with 9 bases separating them. Germline assignment: CDR1 SGDLS and CDR2 YYNGEE. The CDR3 DNA reads as TGTGCCAGCGGGGGGGTGAATCAGCCCCAGCATTTT. Residues: CASGGVNQPQHF.

This chain connects TRBV28 to TRBJ1-6; perhaps TRBD1 as D (6 bases). Trimming cost V 3 bases and J 0 bases, with 18 bases left between them. In germline, CDR1 is MDHEN, CDR2 SYDVKM. The length of the CDR3 is 19 residues. CDR3 DNA: TGTGCCAGCAGTTTGTGGGGGCCCCCCAAGAGCTCCTATAATTCACCCCTCCACTTT. Translated: CASSLWGPPKSSYNSPLHF.

The V call is TRBV2, the J call TRBJ1-4; D unclear. From germline, CDR1 is SNHLY and CDR2 FYNNEI. Trimming cost V 1 base and J 2 bases, with 11 bases left between them. The CDR3 length is 16 residues. The CDR3 bases are TGTGCCAGCAGTGAAGGCTCGCGGGTGACTAATGAAAAACTGTTTTTT. It codes for CASSEGSRVTNEKLFF.

The chain links TRBV13 to TRBJ1-1; D gene uncertain. The CDR3 totals 15 residues. In germline, CDR1 is PRHDT, CDR2 FYEKMQ (reference sequence). V lost 3 bases to trimming and J lost 3 bases, with 14 bases between them. The CDR3 sequence is CASSFSEGRYTEAFF. DNA of the CDR3: TGTGCCAGCAGCTTTTCGGAGGGTAGGTACACTGAAGCTTTCTTT.

The chain has TRBV6-5 and TRBJ1-3, with D unresolved. The CDR3 is 14 residues long. CDR1 and CDR2 (germline): MNHEY, SVGAGI. V was clipped by 8 bases and J by 0 bases, with 11 bases between them. The CDR3 region is CASGGSRSGNTIYF. The CDR3 DNA reads as TGTGCCAGCGGCGGCAGCCGCTCTGGAAACACCATATATTTT.

The chain joins TRBV6-9 to TRBJ1-5; D is possibly TRBD1 (5 bases). The CDR3 contains 14 residues. Trimming shortened V by 0 bases and J by 7 bases, and 10 bases separated the two germline ends. Germline lookup yields CDR1 MNHGY and CDR2 SVAAGI. Here the CDR3 DNA reads TGTGCCAGCAGTTATTCGACAGTAAGGCAGCCCCAGCATTTT. Amino acid sequence: CASSYSTVRQPQHF.

The J gene is TRBJ2-5, the V gene TRBV19, with TRBD2 matching over 10 bases. The CDR3 has 16 residues. Trimming took 4 bases from V and 4 from J; bases not matched to a gene: 9. Germline-derived CDR1 and CDR2 are LNHDA and SQIVND (reference sequence). CDR3 sequence (DNA): TGTGCCAGTAGTACCCCCAGCGGGGGGGTAGCAGAGACCCAGTACTTC. Residues: CASSTPSGGVAETQYF.

In this sample, this clone turned up a few times. V usage is TRBV6-1 and J usage is TRBJ2-7; D is possibly TRBD2 (6 bases). Trimming shortened V by 2 bases and J by 0 bases, and 11 bases separated the two germline ends. The germline gives CDR1 MNHNS, CDR2 SASEGT. This CDR3 contains 15 residues. CDR3 amino acids: CASSEWGLSSYEQYF. Written as DNA, the CDR3 is TGTGCCAGCAGTGAATGGGGACTCTCCTCCTACGAGCAGTACTTC.

The chain has TRBV7-3 and TRBJ1-2, with D possibly matching TRBD1 (6 bases). Trimming left V 4 bases short and J 6 bases short, with 12 bases between. CDR1 and CDR2 (germline): SGHTA, FQGTGA. The CDR3 sequence is 13 residues long. The CDR3, as DNA: TGTGCCAGCAGCTACGGGGGGCTGAATGGCTACACCTTC. As protein: CASSYGGLNGYTF.

This chain's CDR3 is CASSSRGEGTF. The CDR3 coding sequence is TGTGCCAGCAGTTCCCGGGGAGAGGGCACCTTC. The rearrangement links TRBV28 to TRBJ1-2; D gene unclear. Germline V lookup: CDR1 MDHEN, CDR2 SYDVKM. Trimming pared 4 bases from V and 13 bases from J, leaving 13 bases between. The CDR3 runs to 11 residues.

To note about this clone: Other DNA sequences within the sample encode an identical CDR3. The chain recombines TRBV6-4 with TRBJ1-2; possibly TRBD1 for D (5 bases). Trimming removed 3 bases at V and 5 bases at J, with 10 bases between. This CDR3 is 13 amino acids long. CDR1 is MRHNA, CDR2 SNTAGT, per germline. The CDR3 DNA reads TGTGCCAGCAGTGAAAGGGGCGGTTATGGCTACACCTTC. The encoded protein is CASSERGGYGYTF.

The rearrangement joins TRBV28 to TRBJ1-5; no clear D. This CDR3 is built from 16 residues. Germline V CDR1 and CDR2: MDHEN, SYDVKM. V was shortened by 2 bases and J by 2 bases, with 13 bases between the two germline ends. CDR3 coding DNA: TGTGCCAGCAGTTTAGGACGCCTCGGGGGCAATCAGCCCCAGCATTTT. Protein: CASSLGRLGGNQPQHF.

This chain joins TRBV18 and TRBJ1-1; possibly TRBD1 for D (6 bases). V dropped 4 bases and J dropped 1 base, with 10 bases sitting between them. The germline V gene encodes CDR1 KGHSH and CDR2 LQKENI. This CDR3 is built from 14 residues. The CDR3: CASSLQDRNTEAFF. CDR3 DNA: TGTGCCAGCTCACTCCAGGACAGGAACACTGAAGCTTTCTTT.

The CDR3 nucleotides are TGTGCCAGCACCCAAGGGGGGGGCTTTGGAAACACCATATATTTT. Translation gives CASTQGGGFGNTIYF. The gene calls are TRBV19 and TRBJ1-3; TRBD1 is a possible D gene (6 bases). Per germline, CDR1 LNHDA and CDR2 SQIVND (reference sequence). The CDR3 covers 15 residues. V was trimmed by 9 bases and J by 3 bases, leaving 18 bases between them.

This clone was recorded a few times. The chain combines TRBV6-5 with TRBJ1-6; perhaps TRBD1 as D (5 bases). The germline CDR1 and CDR2 sequences are MNHEY and SVGAGI. The length of the CDR3 is 14 residues. Trimming left V 4 bases short and J 7 bases short, with 11 bases between. This CDR3 is CASSLLEGNSPLHF. The CDR3, as DNA: TGTGCCAGCAGTTTATTGGAGGGGAATTCACCCCTCCACTTT.

This clone came up a few times. The V call is TRBV2, the J call TRBJ1-1, with 10 positions matching TRBD1. This CDR3 comprises 14 residues. In germline, CDR1 is SNHLY, CDR2 FYNNEI. The J segment lost 4 bases and the V segment lost 1 base, leaving 0 bases of the junction unmatched. CDR3 amino acids: CASSEGTGGTEAFF. CDR3 in DNA: TGTGCCAGCAGTGAAGGGACAGGGGGCACTGAAGCTTTCTTT. Based on the CDR3 plus reference TRBV2 and TRBJ1-1, the full variable domain is EPEVTQTPSHQVTQMGQEVILRCVPISNHLYFYWYRQILGQKVEFLVSFYNNEISEKSEIFDDQFSVERPDGSNFTLKIRSTKLEDSAMYFCASSEGTGGTEAFFGQGTRLTVV.

This chain joins TRBV21-1 and TRBJ2-5; the D call of TRBD2 is as the table states it, not checked on the DNA. TRBV21-1 is given as a pseudogene. CDR3 length equals 14 residues. CDR3 region: CASSDSPVRETQYF. CDR3 coding DNA: TGTGCCAGCAGTGACTCCCCGGTGCGGGAGACCCAGTACTTC.